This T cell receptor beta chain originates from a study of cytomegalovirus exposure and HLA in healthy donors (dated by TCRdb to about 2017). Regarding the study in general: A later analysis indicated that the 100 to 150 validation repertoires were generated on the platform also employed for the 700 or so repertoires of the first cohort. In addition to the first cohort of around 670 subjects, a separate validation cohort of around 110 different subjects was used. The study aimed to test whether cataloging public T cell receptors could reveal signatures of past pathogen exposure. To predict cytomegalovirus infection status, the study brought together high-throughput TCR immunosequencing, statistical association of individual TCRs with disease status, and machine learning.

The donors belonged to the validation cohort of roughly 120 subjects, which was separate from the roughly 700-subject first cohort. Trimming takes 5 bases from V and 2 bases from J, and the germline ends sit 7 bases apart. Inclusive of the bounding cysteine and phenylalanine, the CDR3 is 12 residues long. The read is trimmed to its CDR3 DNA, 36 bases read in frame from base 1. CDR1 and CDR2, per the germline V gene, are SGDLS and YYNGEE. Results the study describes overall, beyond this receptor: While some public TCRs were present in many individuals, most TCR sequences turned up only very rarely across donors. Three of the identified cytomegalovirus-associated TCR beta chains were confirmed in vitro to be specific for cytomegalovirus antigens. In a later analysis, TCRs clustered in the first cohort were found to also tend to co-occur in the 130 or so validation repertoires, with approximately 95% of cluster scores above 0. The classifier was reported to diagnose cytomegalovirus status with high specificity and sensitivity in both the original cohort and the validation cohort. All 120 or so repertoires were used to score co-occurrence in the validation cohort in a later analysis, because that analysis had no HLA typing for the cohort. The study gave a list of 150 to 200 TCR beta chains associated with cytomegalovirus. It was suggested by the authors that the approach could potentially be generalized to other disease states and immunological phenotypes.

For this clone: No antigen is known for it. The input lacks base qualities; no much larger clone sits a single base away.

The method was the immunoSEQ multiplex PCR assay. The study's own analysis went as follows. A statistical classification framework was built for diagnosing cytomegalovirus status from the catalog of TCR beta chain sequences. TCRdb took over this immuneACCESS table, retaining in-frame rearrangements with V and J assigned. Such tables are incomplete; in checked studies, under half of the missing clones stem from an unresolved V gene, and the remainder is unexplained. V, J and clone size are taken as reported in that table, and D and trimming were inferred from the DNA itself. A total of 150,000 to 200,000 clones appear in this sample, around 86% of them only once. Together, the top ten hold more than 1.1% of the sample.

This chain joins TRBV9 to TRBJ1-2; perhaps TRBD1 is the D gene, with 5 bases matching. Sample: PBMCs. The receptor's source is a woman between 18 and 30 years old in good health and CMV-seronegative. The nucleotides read TGTGCCAGCAGAGGGGCAAACTATGGCTACACCTTC. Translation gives CASRGANYGYTF.